This passage covers 27 T cell receptor beta chains from one sample sequenced in a study of OX40 agonist ivuxolimab in advanced cancers. The data were produced by immunoSEQ multiplex PCR, yet TCRdb's version contains in-frame clones alone and is incomplete. Of tens of thousands of clones detected, roughly 85% appear once; the ten largest clones hold roughly 0.77%. Material: CD4+ or CD8+ T cells sorted from blood, obtained in a trial of the OX40 agonist ivuxolimab. These receptor sequences come from an adult with an advanced solid tumor such as melanoma, head and neck, liver or kidney cancer.

The chain has TRBV10-2 and TRBJ2-7; 7 nucleotides line up with TRBD1. J was trimmed by 8 bases and V by 6 bases; bases with no gene match: 4. The CDR3 runs to 11 residues. Germline V lookup: CDR1 WSHSY, CDR2 SAAADI. The CDR3 bases are TGCGCCAGCAGCCTACAGGGGAAGCAGTACTTC. It specifies CASSLQGKQYF.

The chain has TRBV19 and TRBJ2-1, with TRBD1 matching 7 bases. The germline V gene encodes CDR1 LNHDA and CDR2 SQIVND (reference sequence). Trimming took 6 bases from V and 5 from J; bases not matched to a gene: 4. The CDR3 is made up of 13 amino acids. The CDR3 protein is CASSRDSDNEQFF. The CDR3 nucleotides read TGTGCCAGTAGCCGGGACAGCGACAATGAGCAGTTCTTC.

The rearrangement uses TRBV5-8 and TRBJ2-2, with TRBD2 matching 14 bases. The CDR3 sequence is 18 residues long. The germline gives CDR1 SGHTS, CDR2 YDEGEE. Trimming took 4 bases from V and 6 from J; bases not matched to a gene: 11. In DNA form, the CDR3 reads TGTGCCAGCAGCCCTTTCGGGACTAGCGGGAGAGTGGCCGGGGAGCTGTTTTTT. It encodes CASSPFGTSGRVAGELFF.

The rearrangement links TRBV27 to TRBJ2-3; 8 bases line up with TRBD2. V was pared by 3 bases and J by 0 bases, with 11 bases of the junction left unmatched. Germline V gene lookup returns CDR1 MNHEY and CDR2 SMNVEV (reference sequence). The CDR3 consists of 18 residues. The CDR3 here is CASSLQGLAGPSTDTQYF. In nucleotides, the CDR3 is TGTGCCAGCAGTTTGCAGGGGCTAGCGGGCCCTAGCACAGATACGCAGTATTTT.

This chain connects TRBV11-2 to TRBJ2-3, with D perhaps matching TRBD1 (7 bases). Germline CDR1 SGHAT, CDR2 FQNNGV. Trimming pared 5 bases from V and 10 bases from J, leaving 22 bases between. The CDR3 is 15 residues long. The CDR3 protein is CASSHRDRAGGAQYF. In DNA form, the CDR3 reads TGTGCCAGCAGCCACCGGGACAGAGCCGGGGGTGCGCAGTATTTT.

The rearrangement uses TRBV4-2 and TRBJ2-2, with 9 bases fitting TRBD2. CDR1 LGHNA and CDR2 YNFKEQ come from the germline V gene. This CDR3 is built from 17 residues. Germline trimming cut 1 base from V and 4 bases from J; bases unmatched to any gene: 7. The CDR3 region has the DNA TGTGCCAGCAGCCAAGTCGATAGCGGGGGTAGCACCGGGGAGCTGTTTTTT. Amino acid sequence: CASSQVDSGGSTGELFF.

This clone appeared a single time. The CDR3: CASSPREGLNTEAFF. In DNA, the CDR3 is TGTGCCAGCTCACCACGGGAGGGGTTGAACACTGAAGCTTTCTTT. The V and J genes are TRBV18 and TRBJ1-1; D is perhaps TRBD1 (5 bases). This CDR3 has 15 amino acids. CDR1 and CDR2 (germline): KGHSH, LQKENI. Trimming stripped 1 base from V and 0 bases from J, with 9 bases between.

The chain combines TRBV25-1 with TRBJ1-1; TRBD1 aligns across 9 bases. This CDR3 contains 15 residues. V gave up 6 bases and J gave up 4 bases; unmatched junction bases: 9. The germline CDR1 and CDR2 sequences are MGHDK and SYGVNS. DNA for the CDR3: TGTGCCAGCAGCGAGCCGGGACAGGGATCCACTGAAGCTTTCTTT. Translated, it gives CASSEPGQGSTEAFF. Supplemented by reference TRBV25-1 and TRBJ1-1, the full variable domain reads EADIYQTPRYLVIGTGKKITLECSQTMGHDKMYWYQQDPGMELHLIHYSYGVNSTEKGDLSSESTVSRIRTEHFPLTLESARPSHTSQYLCASSEPGQGSTEAFFGQGTRLTVV.

This rearrangement joins TRBV5-6 to TRBJ2-4; 7 nucleotides match TRBD1. CDR3 length equals 14 residues. V shed 4 bases and J 8 bases; nucleotides not matched to a gene: 9. CDR1 is SGHDT, CDR2 YYEEEE, per germline. The CDR3 nucleotides read TGTGCCAGCAGCCCTACAGGGGTTGGGGACATTCAGTACTTC. This gives the protein CASSPTGVGDIQYF. Filled out from reference TRBV5-6 and TRBJ2-4, the complete variable domain reads DAGVTQSPTHLIKTRGQQVTLRCSPKSGHDTVSWYQQALGQGPQFIFQYYEEEERQRGNFPDRFSGHQFPNYSSELNVNALLLGDSALYLCASSPTGVGDIQYFGAGTRLSVL.

This chain uses TRBV28 with TRBJ1-1, with TRBD1 matching 9 bases. Germline CDR1 reads MDHEN; CDR2 reads SYDVKM. The CDR3 has 15 residues. The V gene end was trimmed by 5 bases and the J gene end by 3 bases; junction bases not matched to a gene: 7. The DNA of the CDR3 is TGTGCCAGCAGTCCACAGGGGGCGGGGGACACTGAAGCTTTCTTT. It codes for CASSPQGAGDTEAFF.

The chain uses TRBV27 and TRBJ2-1; TRBD1 matches at 7 bases. J gave up 7 bases and V 5 bases, and 11 bases lay outside the gene matches. Germline V gene data show CDR1 as MNHEY and CDR2 as SMNVEV (reference sequence). This CDR3 is built from 15 residues. The CDR3 sequence is CASSPRPGQKNEQFF. CDR3 nucleotide sequence: TGTGCCAGCAGTCCCCGACCGGGACAGAAGAATGAGCAGTTCTTC.

This clone was detected only once. The J gene is TRBJ2-4, the V gene TRBV19, with D unclear. The CDR3 length is 14 residues. V was cut by 5 bases and J by 0 bases, with 8 bases left in between. Germline-derived CDR1 and CDR2 are LNHDA and SQIVND (reference sequence). The CDR3 nucleotides are TGTGCCAGTAGTGGAACACGAGCCAAAAACATTCAGTACTTC. Residues: CASSGTRAKNIQYF.

V and J are TRBV4-2 and TRBJ1-6, with D hard to call. The V gene lost 3 bases and the J gene lost 13 bases, with 16 bases spanning the gap. The CDR3 spans 14 residues. The V gene's germline CDR1 is LGHNA and CDR2 YNFKEQ. DNA of the CDR3: TGTGCCAGCAGCCACGGACCCGCTGAGGGCCCCCTCCACTTT. Amino acids: CASSHGPAEGPLHF.

The chain recombines TRBV11-2 with TRBJ2-3; D uncertain. Between the trimmed V and J ends, which lost 2 bases and 8 bases, there was a span of 8 bases. CDR1 and CDR2 (germline): SGHAT, FQNNGV. The CDR3 spans 12 residues. CDR3 coding DNA: TGTGCCAGCAGCTTATCCCCCCTTACGCAGTATTTT. It is translated as CASSLSPLTQYF.

The chain employs TRBV5-6 and TRBJ2-3, with 7 positions matching TRBD1. The CDR3 runs 16 residues. Per the germline V gene, CDR1 is SGHDT and CDR2 is YYEEEE. V lost 0 bases, J lost 3 bases, and 7 bases stayed unmatched. CDR3 coding DNA: TGTGCCAGCAGCTTGGAGAGGGACAGCCCAACAGATACGCAGTATTTT. This translates into CASSLERDSPTDTQYF.

The chain has TRBV23-1 and TRBJ1-5, with 9 positions matching TRBD1. TRBV23-1 qualifies as an ORF whose function is uncertain. With V trimmed by 5 bases and J by 3 bases, 5 bases remained unmatched. The CDR3 spans 15 residues. CDR3 sequence (DNA): TGCGCCAGCAGTACAGGGGGCCCGAACAATCAGCCCCAGCATTTT. This gives the protein CASSTGGPNNQPQHF.

CDR3 loop: CASSSGASGLKQFF. Here the CDR3 DNA reads TGTGCCAGCAGTTCCGGGGCTAGCGGGCTAAAGCAGTTCTTC. The chain recombines TRBV6-6 with TRBJ2-1; TRBD2 matches at 8 bases. CDR1 is MNHNY and CDR2 is SVGAGI in the germline V gene (reference sequence). The CDR3 is 14 amino acids. The ends lost 4 bases at V and 11 bases at J; junction bases unmatched: 10.

The chain links TRBV5-6 to TRBJ1-5, with D perhaps TRBD1 (6 bases). There are 12 residues in the CDR3. The V gene's germline CDR1 is SGHDT and CDR2 YYEEEE. V shed 7 bases and J shed 4 bases, with 9 bases lying between them. CDR3 sequence reads: CASQRGNQPQHF. CDR3 coding DNA: TGTGCCAGCCAAAGGGGGAATCAGCCCCAGCATTTT. The variable domain in full, completed from reference TRBV5-6 and TRBJ1-5, reads DAGVTQSPTHLIKTRGQQVTLRCSPKSGHDTVSWYQQALGQGPQFIFQYYEEEERQRGNFPDRFSGHQFPNYSSELNVNALLLGDSALYLCASQRGNQPQHFGDGTRLSIL.

This chain joins TRBV7-3 and TRBJ1-3; 7 bases map to TRBD1. CDR3 length equals 17 residues. V was pared by 1 base and J by 4 bases, with 10 bases of the junction left unmatched. Looked up from germline, CDR1 is SGHTA and CDR2 is FQGTGA. The CDR3 reads CASSLMPPGQLGNTIYF. The CDR3, as DNA: TGTGCCAGCAGCTTAATGCCCCCGGGACAGCTGGGAAACACCATATATTTT.

The rearrangement links TRBV6-6 to TRBJ2-7; D ambiguous. This CDR3 region has 13 residues. Trimming stripped 0 bases from V and 3 bases from J, with 6 bases between. The germline CDR1 and CDR2 sequences are MNHNY and SVGAGI (reference sequence). The DNA of the CDR3 is TGTGCCAGCAGTTACTCGGACCTCTACGAGCAGTACTTC. Protein sequence: CASSYSDLYEQYF.

J is TRBJ2-1 and V is TRBV5-1; D is possibly TRBD1 (6 bases). The CDR3 loop spans 15 amino acids. Trimming pared 0 bases from V and 2 bases from J, leaving 9 bases between. Per the germline V gene, CDR1 is SGHRS and CDR2 is YFSETQ. The CDR3 region is CASSLGGQTYNEQFF. In DNA form, the CDR3 reads TGCGCCAGCAGCTTGGGCGGACAGACCTACAATGAGCAGTTCTTC.

The chain employs TRBV7-9 and TRBJ1-2; 7 bases fit TRBD1. The CDR3 runs to 15 residues. V lost 7 bases and J lost 5; bases outside the gene matches: 13. Germline CDR1 and CDR2: SEHNR and FQNEAQ (reference sequence). CDR3 amino acids: CASTPQGGVRYGYTF. Here the CDR3 DNA reads TGTGCCAGCACCCCTCAAGGGGGCGTGAGGTATGGCTACACCTTC.

V gene TRBV7-9 combines with J gene TRBJ2-2, with D tentatively TRBD1 (6 bases). Germline loops: CDR1 SEHNR, CDR2 FQNEAQ (reference sequence). CDR3 length equals 16 residues. Deletions cut 5 bases from V and 2 bases from J, with 15 bases between. The CDR3 loop reads CASSPGGRGNTGELFF. CDR3 nucleotides: TGTGCCAGCAGCCCGGGCGGCAGGGGAAACACCGGGGAGCTGTTTTTT.

V gene TRBV5-1 combines with J gene TRBJ1-1; D is uncertain. CDR3 length: 14 amino acids. From germline, CDR1 is SGHRS and CDR2 YFSETQ. With 1 base removed from V and 1 base from J, the gap between germline ends came to 8 bases. The CDR3 sequence is CASSLRNENTEAFF. The CDR3 DNA follows: TGCGCCAGCAGCTTGCGGAACGAGAACACTGAAGCTTTCTTT.

The chain recombines TRBV5-4 with TRBJ1-1; D gene ambiguous. V lost 2 bases and J lost 1, with 9 bases in between. CDR1 is SGHNT and CDR2 is YYREEE in the germline V gene (reference sequence). CDR3 length: 14 residues. The CDR3: CASSFFDRNTEAFF. The CDR3 DNA reads TGTGCCAGCAGCTTTTTTGATAGGAACACTGAAGCTTTCTTT. The variable domain in full, completed from reference TRBV5-4 and TRBJ1-1, reads ETGVTQSPTHLIKTRGQQVTLRCSSQSGHNTVSWYQQALGQGPQFIFQYYREEENGRGNFPPRFSGLQFPNYSSELNVNALELDDSALYLCASSFFDRNTEAFFGQGTRLTVV.

J is TRBJ2-2 and V is TRBV9; 12 nucleotides agree with TRBD2. The CDR3 has 19 amino acids. The germline V gene has CDR1 SGDLS and CDR2 YYNGEE. V shed 0 bases and J 4 bases; nucleotides not matched to a gene: 10. CDR3 DNA: TGTGCCAGCAGCGTAGCTCGGCTAGCGGGGGGGCCAGGCACCGGGGAGCTGTTTTTT. Protein: CASSVARLAGGPGTGELFF.

The chain carries TRBV30 and TRBJ2-7; 8 positions match TRBD1. V was clipped by 3 bases and J by 7 bases; unmatched bases: 5. The germline V gene has CDR1 GTSNPN and CDR2 SVGIG (reference sequence). The CDR3 sequence is 12 residues long. DNA of the CDR3: TGTGCCTGGAGACGACAGGGGTGGGAGCAGTACTTC. It is translated as CAWRRQGWEQYF.